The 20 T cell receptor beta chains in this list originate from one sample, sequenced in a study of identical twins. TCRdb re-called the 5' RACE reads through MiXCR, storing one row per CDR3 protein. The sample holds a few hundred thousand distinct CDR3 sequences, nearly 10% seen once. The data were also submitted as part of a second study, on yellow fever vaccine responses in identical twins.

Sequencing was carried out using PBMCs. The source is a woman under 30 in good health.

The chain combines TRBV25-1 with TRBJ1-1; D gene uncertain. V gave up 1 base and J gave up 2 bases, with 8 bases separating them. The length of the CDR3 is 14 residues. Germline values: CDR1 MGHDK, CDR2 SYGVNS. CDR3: CASSEWVGNTEAFF. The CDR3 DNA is TGTGCCAGCAGTGAATGGGTGGGAAACACTGAAGCTTTCTTT.

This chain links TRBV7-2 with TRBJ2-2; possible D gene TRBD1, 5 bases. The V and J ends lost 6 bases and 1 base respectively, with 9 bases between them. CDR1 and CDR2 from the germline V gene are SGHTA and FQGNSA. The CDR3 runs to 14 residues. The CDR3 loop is CASRNRWNTGELFF. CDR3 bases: TGTGCCAGCAGAAACAGGTGGAACACCGGGGAGCTGTTTTTT.

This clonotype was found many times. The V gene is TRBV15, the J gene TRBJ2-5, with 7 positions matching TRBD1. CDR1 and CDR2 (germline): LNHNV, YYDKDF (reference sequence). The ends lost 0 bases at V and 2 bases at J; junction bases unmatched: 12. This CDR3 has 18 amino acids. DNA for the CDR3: TGTGCCACCAGCAGAGAGGGGGTGTTGGGACAGACTCAAGAGACCCAGTACTTC. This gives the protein CATSREGVLGQTQETQYF.

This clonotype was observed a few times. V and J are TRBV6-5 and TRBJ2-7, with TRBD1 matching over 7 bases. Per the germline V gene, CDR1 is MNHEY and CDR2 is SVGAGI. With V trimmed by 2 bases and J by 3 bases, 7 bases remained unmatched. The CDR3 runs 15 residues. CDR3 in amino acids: CASSYRDRGIYEQYF. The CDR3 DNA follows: TGTGCCAGCAGTTACCGGGACAGAGGGATCTACGAGCAGTACTTC.

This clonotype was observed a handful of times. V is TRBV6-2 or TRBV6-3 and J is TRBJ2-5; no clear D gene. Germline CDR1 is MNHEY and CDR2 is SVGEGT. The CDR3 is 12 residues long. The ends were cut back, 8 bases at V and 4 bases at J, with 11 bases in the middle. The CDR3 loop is CASGQTGETQYF. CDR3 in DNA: TGTGCCAGCGGCCAGACTGGAGAGACCCAGTACTTC.

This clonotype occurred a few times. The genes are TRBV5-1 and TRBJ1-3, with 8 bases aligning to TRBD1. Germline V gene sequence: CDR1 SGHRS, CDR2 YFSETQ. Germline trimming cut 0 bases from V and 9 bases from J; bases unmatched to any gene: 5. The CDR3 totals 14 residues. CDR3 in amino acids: CASSLEDRAGTIYF. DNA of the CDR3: TGCGCCAGCAGCTTGGAGGACAGGGCCGGCACCATATATTTT.

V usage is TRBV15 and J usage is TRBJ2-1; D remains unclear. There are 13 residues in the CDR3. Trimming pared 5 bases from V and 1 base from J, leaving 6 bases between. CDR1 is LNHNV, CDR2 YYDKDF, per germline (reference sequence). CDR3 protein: CATSSGSYNEQFF. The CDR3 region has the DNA TGTGCCACCAGCTCGGGTTCCTACAATGAGCAGTTCTTC.

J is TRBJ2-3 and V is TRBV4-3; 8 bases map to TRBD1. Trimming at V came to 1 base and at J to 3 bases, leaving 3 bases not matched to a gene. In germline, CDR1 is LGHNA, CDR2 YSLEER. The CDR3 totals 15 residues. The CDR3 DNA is TGCGCCAGCAGCCAAGGGACAGGGCTTACAGATACGCAGTATTTT. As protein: CASSQGTGLTDTQYF.

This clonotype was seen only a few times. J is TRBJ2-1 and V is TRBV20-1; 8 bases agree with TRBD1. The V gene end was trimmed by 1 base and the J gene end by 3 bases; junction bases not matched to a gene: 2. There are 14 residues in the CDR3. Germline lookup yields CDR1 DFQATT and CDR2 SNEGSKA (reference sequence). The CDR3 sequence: CSARGDRIYNEQFF. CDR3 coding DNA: TGCAGTGCTAGAGGGGACAGGATCTACAATGAGCAGTTCTTC.

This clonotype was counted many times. CDR3 amino acids: CASSQRQGLDEQYF. The CDR3 nucleotides read TGTGCCAGCAGTCAGAGACAGGGGCTGGACGAGCAGTACTTC. V usage is TRBV12-3 or TRBV12-4 and J usage is TRBJ2-7; 8 bases are shared with TRBD1. This CDR3 has 14 residues. V was clipped by 5 bases and J by 5 bases; unmatched bases: 8.

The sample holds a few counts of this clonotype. As DNA, the CDR3 is TGTGCCAGCAGTTACTCTACAGGCCACAATCAGCCCCAGCATTTT. This translates into CASSYSTGHNQPQHF. The chain links TRBV6-5 to TRBJ1-5; a possible D gene is TRBD1 (5 bases). Germline loops: CDR1 MNHEY, CDR2 SVGAGI. Trimming shortened V by 0 bases and J by 3 bases, and 9 bases separated the two germline ends. The CDR3 totals 15 residues.

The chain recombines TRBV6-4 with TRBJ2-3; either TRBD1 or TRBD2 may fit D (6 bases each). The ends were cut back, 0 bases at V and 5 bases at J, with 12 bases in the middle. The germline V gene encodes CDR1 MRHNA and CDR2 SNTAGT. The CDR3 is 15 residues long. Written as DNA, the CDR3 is TGTGCCAGCAGTGACTCGGCCGGGGGCGTAGATACGCAGTATTTT. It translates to CASSDSAGGVDTQYF.

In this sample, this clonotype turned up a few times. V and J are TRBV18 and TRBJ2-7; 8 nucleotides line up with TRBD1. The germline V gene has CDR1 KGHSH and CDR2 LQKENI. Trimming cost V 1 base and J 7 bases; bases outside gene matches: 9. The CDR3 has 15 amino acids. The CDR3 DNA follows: TGTGCCAGCTCACCACAGGACAGGGCCCTGAAGGAGCAGTACTTC. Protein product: CASSPQDRALKEQYF.

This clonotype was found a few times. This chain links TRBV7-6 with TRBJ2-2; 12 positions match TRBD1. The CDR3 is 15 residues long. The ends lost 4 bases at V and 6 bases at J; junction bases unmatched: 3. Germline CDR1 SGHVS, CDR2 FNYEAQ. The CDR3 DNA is TGTGCCAGCAGCTATGGGACAGGGGGCTCCGGGGAGCTGTTTTTT. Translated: CASSYGTGGSGELFF.

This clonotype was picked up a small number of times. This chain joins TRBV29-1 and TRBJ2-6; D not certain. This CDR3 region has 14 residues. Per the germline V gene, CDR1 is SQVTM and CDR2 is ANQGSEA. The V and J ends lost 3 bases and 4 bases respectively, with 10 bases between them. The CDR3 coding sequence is TGCAGCGTTGACCTGAATTCAGGGGCCAACGTCCTGACTTTC. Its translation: CSVDLNSGANVLTF.

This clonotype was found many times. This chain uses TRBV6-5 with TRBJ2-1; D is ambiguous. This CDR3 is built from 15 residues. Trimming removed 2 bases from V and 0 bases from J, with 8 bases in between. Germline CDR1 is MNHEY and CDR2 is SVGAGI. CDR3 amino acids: CASSYQDPSYNEQFF. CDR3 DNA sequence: TGTGCCAGCAGTTACCAGGACCCCTCCTACAATGAGCAGTTCTTC.

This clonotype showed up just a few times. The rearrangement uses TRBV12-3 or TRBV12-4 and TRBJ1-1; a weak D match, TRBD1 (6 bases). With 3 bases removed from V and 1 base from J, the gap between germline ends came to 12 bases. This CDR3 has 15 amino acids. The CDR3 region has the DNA TGTGCCAGCAGTTTCGGGACCAGGGGGAACACTGAAGCTTTCTTT. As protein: CASSFGTRGNTEAFF.

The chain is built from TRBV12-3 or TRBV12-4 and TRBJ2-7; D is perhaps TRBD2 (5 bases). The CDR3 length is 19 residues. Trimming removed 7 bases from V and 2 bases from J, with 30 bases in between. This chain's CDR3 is CASTTRRPPPTTTAYEQYF. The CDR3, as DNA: TGTGCCAGCACTACCCGACGCCCCCCTCCCACGACTACTGCCTACGAGCAGTACTTC.

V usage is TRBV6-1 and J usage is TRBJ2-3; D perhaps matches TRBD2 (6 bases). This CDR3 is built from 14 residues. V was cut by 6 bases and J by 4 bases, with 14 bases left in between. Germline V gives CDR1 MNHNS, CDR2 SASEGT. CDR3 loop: CASSRGGGPDTQYF. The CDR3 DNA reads TGTGCCAGCAGCCGAGGAGGAGGGCCAGATACGCAGTATTTT.

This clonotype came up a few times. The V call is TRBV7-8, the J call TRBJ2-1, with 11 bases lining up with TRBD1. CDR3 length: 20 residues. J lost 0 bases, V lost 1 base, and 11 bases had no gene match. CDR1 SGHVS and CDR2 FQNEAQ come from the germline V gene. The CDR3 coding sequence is TGTGCCAGCAGCTTAGGGCCATCGGGACAGGGGGAAGACTCCTACAATGAGCAGTTCTTC. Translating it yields CASSLGPSGQGEDSYNEQFF.